Below are 6 T cell receptor beta chains sequenced from a single sample in a study of shared clonotypes between healthy human individuals. The data were produced by immunoSEQ multiplex PCR, yet TCRdb's version contains in-frame clones alone and is incomplete. The sample carries roughly 2,300,000 clones, approximately 90% recorded once. Input material: naive CD4+ T cells from PBMCs. The subset is: CD45RA+ positively selected. These receptors were taken from a man in his late teens or twenties in good health. Some clones in this sample may be carry-over from other donors' samples.

This clone was counted a few times. The chain uses TRBV6-1 and TRBJ2-5; D tentatively fits TRBD1 or TRBD2 (5 bases each). V was clipped by 6 bases and J by 2 bases, with 10 bases between them. Germline V gene sequence: CDR1 MNHNS, CDR2 SASEGT. CDR3 size: 13 residues. CDR3: CASRGTSQETQYF. CDR3 sequence (DNA): TGTGCCAGCAGAGGGACGTCACAAGAGACCCAGTACTTC.

This chain links TRBV7-9 with TRBJ2-5; D is perhaps TRBD1 or TRBD2 (5 bases each). Trimming cost V 3 bases and J 0 bases, with 11 bases left between them. CDR3 length: 15 amino acids. Germline lookup yields CDR1 SEHNR and CDR2 FQNEAQ (reference sequence). The DNA of the CDR3 is TGTGCCAGCAGCTTTGGGGGATACTACCAAGAGACCCAGTACTTC. Translation: CASSFGGYYQETQYF.

A word on this clone: At the DNA level, this CDR3 is encoded by other sequences in the same sample as well. The V gene is TRBV5-6, the J gene TRBJ1-1; D is perhaps TRBD1 (6 bases). There are 15 residues in the CDR3. V lost 4 bases and J 0 bases, leaving 13 bases between the germline ends. Germline CDR1 SGHDT, CDR2 YYEEEE. CDR3 coding DNA: TGTGCCAGCAGCGGAGAAACAGGGTTGAACACTGAAGCTTTCTTT. This gives the protein CASSGETGLNTEAFF.

V gene TRBV10-3 combines with J gene TRBJ2-1, with D possibly being TRBD1 (6 bases). Trimming stripped 2 bases from V and 7 bases from J, with 18 bases between. The length of the CDR3 is 16 residues. Per germline, CDR1 ENHRY and CDR2 SYGVKD. DNA for the CDR3: TGTGCCATCAGTGAGATTCGGGACACCTCTCGGAATGAGCAGTTCTTC. As protein: CAISEIRDTSRNEQFF.

This sequence joins TRBV6-1 and TRBJ2-7, with D tentatively TRBD2 (6 bases). The CDR3 totals 15 residues. Germline CDR1 MNHNS, CDR2 SASEGT. V dropped 4 bases and J dropped 4 bases, with 17 bases sitting between them. The CDR3 DNA follows: TGTGCCAGCAGTGCGGGCGACCTCGGGAGTTACGAGCAGTACTTC. Translating it yields CASSAGDLGSYEQYF.

Details on this clone: A read error may account for a junction end that differs from germline. The chain couples TRBV20-1 to TRBJ1-2, with D uncertain. This CDR3 is built from 8 residues. Germline V CDR1 and CDR2: DFQATT, SNEGSKA (reference sequence). This CDR3 is CSATQEPF. Written as DNA, the CDR3 is TGCAGTGCTACCCAGGAACCCTTC.